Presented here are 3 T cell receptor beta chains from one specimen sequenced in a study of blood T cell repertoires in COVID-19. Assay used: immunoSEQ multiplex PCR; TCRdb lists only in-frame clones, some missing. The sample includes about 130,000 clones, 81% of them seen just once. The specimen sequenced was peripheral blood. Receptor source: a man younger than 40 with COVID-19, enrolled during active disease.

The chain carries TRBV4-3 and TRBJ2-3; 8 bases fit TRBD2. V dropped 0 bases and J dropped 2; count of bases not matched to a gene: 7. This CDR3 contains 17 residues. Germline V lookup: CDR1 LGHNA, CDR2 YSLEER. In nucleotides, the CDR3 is TGCGCCAGCAGCCAAGATCGGTTCGGGGGGGACACAGATACGCAGTATTTT. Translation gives CASSQDRFGGDTDTQYF.

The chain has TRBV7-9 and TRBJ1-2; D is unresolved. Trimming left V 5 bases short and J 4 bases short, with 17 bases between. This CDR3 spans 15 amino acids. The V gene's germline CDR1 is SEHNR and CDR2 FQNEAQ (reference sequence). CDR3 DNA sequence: TGTGCCAGCAGCCTAGGGAGCCAGACCCTCTATGGCTACACCTTC. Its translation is CASSLGSQTLYGYTF.

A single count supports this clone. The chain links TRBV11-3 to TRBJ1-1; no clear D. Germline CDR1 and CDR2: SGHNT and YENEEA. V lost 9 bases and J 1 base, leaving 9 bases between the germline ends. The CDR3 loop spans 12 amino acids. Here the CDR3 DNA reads TGTGCCAGTACGAGGGAGAACACTGAAGCTTTCTTT. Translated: CASTRENTEAFF.